This record looks at one TCR beta chain sequence and its context. Its antigen is currently unknown. The record originates from a study of CD8 T cells in Susac syndrome. On the study more broadly: There were six sequenced Susac syndrome patients with active disease and about 8 in remission. At the time of blood draw, patients with Susac syndrome were therapy-naive, receiving corticosteroids, or receiving intravenous immunoglobulin alone.

Broader study findings: A relatively small number of individuals underwent TCR sequencing and HLA analysis.

CDR3 length: 13 amino acids. The V gene's germline CDR1 is SGHAT and CDR2 FQNNGV. Trimming took 7 bases from V and 3 from J, leaving 13 bases between them. Roughly 0.45 to 1 ug RNA was reverse transcribed with random hexamers. One entry per CDR3 protein, called by TCRdb with MiXCR from the immunoSEQ multiplex PCR reads. Of more than 110,000 distinct CDR3 sequences in the sample, more than 85% are singletons; the top ten hold about 0.15%. The TCR was taken from a human donor with Susac syndrome. The sequencing sample was made of CD4+ T cells from PBMCs. The chain carries TRBV11-2 and TRBJ2-7; D might be TRBD1 (7 bases). CDR3 sequence reads: CASTWQGGYEQYF. In nucleotides, the CDR3 is TGTGCCAGCACCTGGCAGGGGGGCTACGAGCAGTACTTC.